A single sample gave rise to the 25 T cell receptor beta chains below, sequenced in a study of T cell repertoires in cytomegalovirus infection. These TCRs' antigens remain unknown. TCRdb recomputed calls from the reads with MiXCR, one row per CDR3 protein. The table lists some 350,000 distinct CDR3 sequences, under 35% of them singletons. The specimen comprised cultured PBMCs, sampled from culture after CMV antigen stimulation. The receptors come from a human donor in good health (CMV status not recorded). Some clones in this sample may be carry-over from other donors' samples.

This clonotype turned up a few times. The J gene is TRBJ2-5, the V gene TRBV5-1; the match to TRBD2 covers 14 bases. J lost 5 bases, V lost 5 bases, and 14 bases had no gene match. CDR3 length: 18 residues. CDR1 SGHRS and CDR2 YFSETQ come from the germline V gene. Here the CDR3 DNA reads TGCGCCAGCAGGCCCCCGGGACTAGCGGGAGCGTTCGGGGAGACCCAGTACTTC. Protein product: CASRPPGLAGAFGETQYF.

This clonotype has at least ten counts. The chain is built from TRBV20-1 and TRBJ2-5; 12 positions agree with TRBD2. The CDR3 is 16 amino acids. V shed 8 bases, J shed 0 bases, and the junction held 10 bases outside the gene matches. The germline V gene encodes CDR1 DFQATT and CDR2 SNEGSKA (reference sequence). The CDR3 DNA sequence: TGCAGTTTGGGGGCTAGCGGGAGGGGGTACCAAGAGACCCAGTACTTC. Amino acids: CSLGASGRGYQETQYF.

This clonotype turned up a few times. The rearrangement links TRBV6-6 to TRBJ2-3; TRBD2 matches at 9 bases. The CDR3 contains 14 residues. Trimming cost V 6 bases and J 4 bases; bases outside gene matches: 5. Germline V gene lookup returns CDR1 MNHNY and CDR2 SVGAGI (reference sequence). DNA for the CDR3: TGTGCCAGCAGGATAGCGGGAGCGGCAGATACGCAGTATTTT. Amino acids: CASRIAGAADTQYF.

V and J are TRBV11-2 and TRBJ2-7, with D perhaps matching TRBD2 (5 bases). V was cut by 1 base and J by 9 bases, with 13 bases left in between. Per germline, CDR1 SGHAT and CDR2 FQNNGV. The CDR3 length is 13 residues. The CDR3 DNA reads TGTGCCAGCAGCTTAGCCGGGATCAGTGGGCAGTACTTC. The encoded protein is CASSLAGISGQYF.

V and J are TRBV5-1 and TRBJ1-4, with D possibly being TRBD1 (5 bases). The V end lost 1 base, the J end lost 8 bases, and 15 bases lay between the germline ends. Germline-derived CDR1 and CDR2 are SGHRS and YFSETQ. CDR3 size: 15 residues. The DNA of the CDR3 is TGCGCCAGCAGCTTGAGTGCGAGGGGATCCGAAAAACTGTTTTTT. Its translation: CASSLSARGSEKLFF. The full variable domain, rest sourced from reference TRBV5-1 and TRBJ1-4, is KAGVTQTPRYLIKTRGQQVTLSCSPISGHRSVSWYQQTPGQGLQFLFEYFSETQRNKGNFPGRFSGRQFSNSRSEMNVSTLELGDSALYLCASSLSARGSEKLFFGSGTQLSVL.

The CDR3, as DNA: TGTGCCAGCACCTCTACTAGCGGGAGTGGTAATGAGCAGTTCTTC. Translating it yields CASTSTSGSGNEQFF. The chain links TRBV3-1 to TRBJ2-1, with TRBD2 matching over 11 bases. Germline V gene sequence: CDR1 LGHDT, CDR2 YNNKEL (reference sequence). The CDR3 runs 15 residues. The trim removed 7 bases at V and 7 bases at J, leaving 9 bases unmatched.

This chain joins TRBV30 and TRBJ2-7; 7 bases match TRBD1. The germline V gene encodes CDR1 GTSNPN and CDR2 SVGIG (reference sequence). The trim removed 6 bases at V and 2 bases at J, leaving 1 base unmatched. The CDR3 loop spans 11 amino acids. The CDR3 sequence: CACQGAYEQYF. The CDR3 region has the DNA TGTGCCTGCCAGGGGGCCTACGAGCAGTACTTC.

The chain's CDR3 is CASSSGANTGELFF. The CDR3 nucleotides are TGTGCCAGCAGCTCAGGAGCGAACACCGGGGAGCTGTTTTTT. The chain joins TRBV11-3 to TRBJ2-2; D unresolved. The CDR3 covers 14 residues. CDR1 is SGHNT and CDR2 is YENEEA in the germline V gene. V lost 4 bases and J lost 0, with 6 bases in between.

The chain has TRBV7-6 and TRBJ1-4, with D uncertain. Germline loops: CDR1 SGHVS, CDR2 FNYEAQ. CDR3 length equals 12 residues. The germline V and J ends were trimmed by 5 bases and 4 bases, with 5 bases remaining between them. In nucleotides, the CDR3 is TGTGCCAGCAGCCTACTTAATGAAAAACTGTTTTTT. Its protein is CASSLLNEKLFF.

J is TRBJ2-3 and V is TRBV7-6; D not certain. Germline loops: CDR1 SGHVS, CDR2 FNYEAQ. Trimming stripped 2 bases from V and 3 bases from J, with 6 bases between. The CDR3 covers 13 residues. CDR3 protein: CASSLIRTDTQYF. Written as DNA, the CDR3 is TGTGCCAGCAGCTTAATCAGAACAGATACGCAGTATTTT.

This clonotype was detected only a few times. The chain recombines TRBV10-3 with TRBJ2-7, with D possibly matching TRBD2 (7 bases). Trimming removed 3 bases at V and 2 bases at J, with 11 bases between. This CDR3 comprises 14 residues. Germline CDR1 ENHRY, CDR2 SYGVKD. The CDR3 reads CAISDGGGPYEQYF. The CDR3 nucleotides read TGTGCCATCAGTGATGGGGGGGGCCCCTACGAGCAGTACTTC.

This sequence joins TRBV30 and TRBJ2-1; D ambiguous. The CDR3 is made up of 13 amino acids. Trimming pared 4 bases from V and 13 bases from J, leaving 20 bases between. Germline CDR1 is GTSNPN and CDR2 is SVGIG (reference sequence). The CDR3: CAWTRSHPAEQFF. The CDR3 DNA is TGTGCCTGGACTCGAAGTCACCCAGCCGAACAGTTCTTC.

The genes are TRBV7-4 and TRBJ2-3; D uncertain. The CDR3 extends over 14 amino acids. The germline V gene has CDR1 SGHVT and CDR2 SQSDAQ. Trimming took off 1 base at V and 2 bases at J, with 7 bases between the two ends. The CDR3 is CASSLDQATDTQYF. The CDR3 coding sequence is TGTGCCAGCAGCTTAGATCAGGCCACAGATACGCAGTATTTT.

The J gene is TRBJ1-1, the V gene TRBV11-2; D is unclear. Germline CDR1 reads SGHAT; CDR2 reads FQNNGV. V was trimmed by 2 bases and J by 4 bases, leaving 8 bases between them. This CDR3 has 13 amino acids. CDR3 coding DNA: TGTGCCAGCAGCTTATTCGAGATCACTGAAGCTTTCTTT. Its translation is CASSLFEITEAFF.

The table lists this clonotype with a few counts. The chain has TRBV12-3 or TRBV12-4 and TRBJ2-7; D is unclear. The V and J ends lost 4 bases and 0 bases respectively, with 7 bases between them. The CDR3 runs to 13 residues. CDR3 nucleotides: TGTGCCAGCAGTTCCTTGGTCTCCTACGAGCAGTACTTC. Translating gives CASSSLVSYEQYF.

The V call is TRBV6-6, the J call TRBJ2-7; D ambiguous. V was clipped by 10 bases and J by 2 bases, with 21 bases between them. Germline V gene data show CDR1 as MNHNY and CDR2 as SVGAGI (reference sequence). This CDR3 contains 15 residues. CDR3 DNA sequence: TGTGCCACCCTTCTTATATACGGGCCCACCTACGAGCAGTACTTC. This sequence encodes CATLLIYGPTYEQYF.

CDR3 coding DNA: TGTGCCACCAGTGATGCTGATGACACTGAAGCTTTCTTT. Protein: CATSDADDTEAFF. The chain couples TRBV24-1 to TRBJ1-1; no firm D call. Trimming pared 3 bases from V and 3 bases from J, leaving 7 bases between. CDR1 KGHDR and CDR2 SFDVKD come from the germline V gene. This CDR3 is built from 13 residues.

V is TRBV12-3 or TRBV12-4 and J is TRBJ1-4; D is ambiguous. CDR3 size: 14 residues. V lost 6 bases, J lost 5 bases, and 13 bases lay in between. The CDR3 nucleotides are TGTGCCAGCAGAGTCACCGCCGGGAATGAAAAACTGTTTTTT. Residues: CASRVTAGNEKLFF.

This chain links TRBV10-3 with TRBJ1-1; no clear D. This CDR3 is 13 amino acids long. Germline V CDR1 and CDR2: ENHRY, SYGVKD. Deletions cut 2 bases from V and 1 base from J, with 5 bases between. The CDR3 loop reads CAISEGRNTEAFF. The CDR3 DNA sequence: TGTGCCATCAGTGAGGGACGGAACACTGAAGCTTTCTTT.

This clonotype was recorded at least ten times. The chain joins TRBV7-9 to TRBJ2-1; TRBD2 matches at 8 bases. The germline gives CDR1 SEHNR, CDR2 FQNEAQ (reference sequence). This CDR3 contains 16 residues. V lost 4 bases and J lost 2; bases outside the gene matches: 7. For the CDR3, the DNA is TGTGCCAGCAGCTCCCTCGACGGGGGGGCCTACAATGAGCAGTTCTTC. Translated, it gives CASSSLDGGAYNEQFF.

This clonotype was detected many times. The chain couples TRBV9 to TRBJ2-1; possibly TRBD1 or TRBD2 for D (5 bases each). Trimming took 3 bases from V and 3 from J, leaving 16 bases between them. The CDR3 covers 16 residues. Germline V gene sequence: CDR1 SGDLS, CDR2 YYNGEE. CDR3 residues: CASSGVGTAYYNEQFF. The CDR3 region has the DNA TGTGCCAGCAGCGGTGTCGGGACCGCCTACTACAATGAGCAGTTCTTC.

This chain uses TRBV4-2 with TRBJ2-3; D is unclear. CDR1 is LGHNA, CDR2 YNFKEQ, per germline. The V end lost 4 bases, the J end lost 4 bases, and 12 bases lay between the germline ends. This CDR3 is 14 amino acids long. Here the CDR3 reads CASSPSRQADTQYF. The CDR3 region has the DNA TGTGCCAGCAGCCCCTCCCGTCAGGCAGATACGCAGTATTTT.

V usage is TRBV6-6 and J usage is TRBJ2-2; perhaps TRBD2 as D (6 bases). CDR3 size: 14 residues. The germline V gene encodes CDR1 MNHNY and CDR2 SVGAGI (reference sequence). Trimming stripped 5 bases from V and 4 bases from J, with 11 bases between. The DNA for the CDR3 is TGTGCCAGCAGTGACGGGACTCTCACCGGGGAGCTGTTTTTT. Translating gives CASSDGTLTGELFF.

This clonotype has only a few counts. The gene calls are TRBV12-3 or TRBV12-4 and TRBJ1-1; no firm D call. CDR3 length: 13 amino acids. Trimming stripped 5 bases from V and 8 bases from J, with 15 bases between. Written as DNA, the CDR3 is TGTGCCAGCAGTCCCCCTGTGTGGGGAGAAGCTTTCTTT. Translating gives CASSPPVWGEAFF.

The chain couples TRBV12-3 or TRBV12-4 to TRBJ1-2, with D possibly being TRBD1 (5 bases). CDR3 size: 13 residues. The germline V and J ends were trimmed by 3 bases and 5 bases, with 10 bases remaining between them. The CDR3 spells CASSFDSAYGYTF. CDR3 sequence (DNA): TGTGCCAGCAGTTTCGACAGCGCTTATGGCTACACCTTC.